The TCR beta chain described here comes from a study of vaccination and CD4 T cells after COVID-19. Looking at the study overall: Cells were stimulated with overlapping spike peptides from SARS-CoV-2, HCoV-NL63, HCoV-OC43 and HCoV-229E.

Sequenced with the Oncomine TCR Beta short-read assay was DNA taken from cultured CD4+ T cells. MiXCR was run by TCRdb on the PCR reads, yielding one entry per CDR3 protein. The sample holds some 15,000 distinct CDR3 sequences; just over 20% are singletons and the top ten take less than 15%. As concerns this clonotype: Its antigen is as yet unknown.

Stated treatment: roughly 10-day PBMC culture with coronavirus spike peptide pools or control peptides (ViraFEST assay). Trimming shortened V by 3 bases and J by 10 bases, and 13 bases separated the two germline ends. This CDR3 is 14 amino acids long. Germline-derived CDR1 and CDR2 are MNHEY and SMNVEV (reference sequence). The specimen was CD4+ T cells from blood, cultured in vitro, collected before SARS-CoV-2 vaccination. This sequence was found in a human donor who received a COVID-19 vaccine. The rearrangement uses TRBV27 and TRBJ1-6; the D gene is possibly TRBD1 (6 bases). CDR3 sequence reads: CASSFKGGGSPLHF. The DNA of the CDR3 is TGTGCCAGCAGTTTCAAAGGGGGGGGGTCACCCCTCCACTTT.